The present T cell receptor beta chain was sequenced within a study of shared clonotypes between healthy human individuals. This clone was counted a few times. The same CDR3 can be traced to other DNA sequences in this sample. This CDR3 spans 12 amino acids. CDR1 and CDR2 (germline): SNHLY, FYNNEI. V was clipped by 2 bases and J by 1 base, with 3 bases between them. The method was immunoSEQ multiplex PCR; TCRdb's version includes in-frame clones alone and lacks a portion of them. The sample includes around 1.9 million clones, approximately 94% of them seen just once. Terminally differentiated effector memory CD45RA+ cells were excluded from the naive CD8 cells, which were CD45RO-negative and positively selected for CCR7.

This sequence was found in a man aged 18 to 29 in good health. Some clones in this sample may be carry-over from other donors' samples. The chain carries TRBV2 and TRBJ2-7; no firm D call. The sequenced sample was naive CD8+ T cells from PBMCs. The CDR3 DNA reads TGTGCCAGCAGTGAAAGGTCCTACGAGCAGTACTTC. Translated, it gives CASSERSYEQYF.